This T cell receptor beta chain was identified during a study of PD-1 blockade in classical Hodgkin lymphoma. CDR1 is LNHNV, CDR2 YYDKDF, per germline (reference sequence). There are 16 residues in the CDR3. Trimming removed 3 bases from V and 2 bases from J, with 17 bases in between. Study-wide points: By C4D1, CD4+ diversity increased significantly, especially in complete responders. When set against healthy donors, newly diagnosed patients were reported to show lower baseline TCR diversity. Complete responders possessed baseline diversity comparable to newly diagnosed patients.

This clone was counted between two and nine times. Its antigen is currently unknown. The assay was immunoSEQ multiplex PCR, and TCRdb's table has in-frame clones only and misses some. Among approximately 73,000 clones listed, approximately 94% were seen once. After autologous stem cell transplantation all patients relapsed, and prior brentuximab vedotin exposure differed between cohorts. V is TRBV15 and J is TRBJ2-7; tentative D call: TRBD1 (5 bases). The source is a human donor with classical Hodgkin lymphoma. Source: peripheral blood mononuclear cells (PBMCs), taken at baseline. In nucleotides, the CDR3 is TGTGCCACCAGCAGCCGGACCGGCGAGACAGCCTACGAGCAGTACTTC. Protein sequence: CATSSRTGETAYEQYF.